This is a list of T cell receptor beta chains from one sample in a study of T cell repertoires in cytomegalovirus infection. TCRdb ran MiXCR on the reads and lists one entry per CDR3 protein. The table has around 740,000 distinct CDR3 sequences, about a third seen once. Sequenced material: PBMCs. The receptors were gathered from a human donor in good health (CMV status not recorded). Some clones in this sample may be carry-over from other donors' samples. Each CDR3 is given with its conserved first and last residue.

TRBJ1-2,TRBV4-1,CASSQDGTRHYGYTF
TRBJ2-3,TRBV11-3,CASSVSLGGDTDTQYF
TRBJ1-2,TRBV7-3,CASSSGGGLDYTF
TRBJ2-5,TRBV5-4,CASSLNLAGDPQETQYF
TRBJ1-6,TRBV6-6,CASSSWDSPLHF
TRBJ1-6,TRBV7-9,CASSNAAPVGNSPLHF
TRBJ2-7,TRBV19,CAIILTAFSYEQYF
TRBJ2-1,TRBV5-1,CASRLVFWNEQFF
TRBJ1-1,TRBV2,CASRRLPGNTEAFF
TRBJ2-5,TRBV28,CASSLGLGSFETQYF
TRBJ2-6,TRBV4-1,CASSQELRGVGANVLTF
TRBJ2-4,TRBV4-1,CASSQDRASGGAGKNIQYF
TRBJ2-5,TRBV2,CASRPGTYQETQYF
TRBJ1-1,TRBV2,CASGKSTNTEAFF
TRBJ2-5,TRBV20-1,CSASYMGAQETQYF
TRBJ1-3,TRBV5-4,CASSFNRDRGNTIYF
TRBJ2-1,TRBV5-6,CASSGDSSSGEQFF
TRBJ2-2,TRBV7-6,CASSKAPGTTTGELFF
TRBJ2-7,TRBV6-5,CASSDRDRAYEQYF
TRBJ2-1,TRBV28,CASSSSGRAQRNNEQFF
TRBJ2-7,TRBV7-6,CASSVSGTSHEQYF
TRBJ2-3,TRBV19,CASSYRGIPGTDTQYF
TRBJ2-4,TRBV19,CASSIQVAKNIQYF
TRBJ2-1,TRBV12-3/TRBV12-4,CASSGTGGSYNEQFF
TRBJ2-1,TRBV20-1,CSGAGSLGANEQFF
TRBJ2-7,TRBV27,CASKTGLAFYEQYF
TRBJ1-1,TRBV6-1,CASSIQGAGNTEAFF
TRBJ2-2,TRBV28,CASSLTELNTGELFF
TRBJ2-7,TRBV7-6,CASTRDRASHEQYF
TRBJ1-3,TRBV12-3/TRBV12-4,CASRKWGMGENTIYF
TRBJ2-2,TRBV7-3,CASSSRPVTGELFF
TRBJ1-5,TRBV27,CAISLLNQPQHF
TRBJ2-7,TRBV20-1,CSVLGKTNNYEQYF
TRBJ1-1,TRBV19,CASSMGTHRAFF
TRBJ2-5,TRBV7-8,CASSSEGHLYQETQYF
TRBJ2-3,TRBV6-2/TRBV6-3,CASSTGTGTDTQYF
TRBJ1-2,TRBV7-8,CASSPPSGDSSNYGYTF
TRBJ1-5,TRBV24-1,CATSDFGGDQPQHF
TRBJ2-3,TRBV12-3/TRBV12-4,CASSLVRQVEDTQYF
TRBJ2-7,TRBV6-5,CASGRLAGGEQYF
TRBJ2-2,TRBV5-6,CASSTVQGRGAGELFF
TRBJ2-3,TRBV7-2,CASSLAGLSTDTQYF
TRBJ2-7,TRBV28,CASSFPQGFSSYEQYF
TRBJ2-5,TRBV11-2,CASRHSRGLATGETTYF
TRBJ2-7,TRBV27,CASSFTDPGEQYF
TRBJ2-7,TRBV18,CASSNRDRTYEQYF
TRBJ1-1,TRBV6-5,CASTPHRGFTEAFF
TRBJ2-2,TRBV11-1,CASSLKTGGTGELFF
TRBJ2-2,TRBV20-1,CSARDPGANTGELFF
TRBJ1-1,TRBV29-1,CSTGTGTGGLNTEAFF